The TCR beta chain under discussion was sequenced for a study of T cell changes during pregnancy in multiple sclerosis. Generated by immunoSEQ multiplex PCR, the TCRdb table keeps only in-frame clones and is missing some. The sample has roughly 80,000 clones; 92% are singletons. Sequencing was performed on peripheral blood, taken before pregnancy. The clonotype was recovered from a female donor with multiple sclerosis, enrolled in a pregnancy study.

CDR3 protein: CAWSTGGQETQYF. The CDR3 DNA follows: TGTGCCTGGAGTACAGGGGGGCAAGAGACCCAGTACTTC. This rearrangement joins TRBV30 to TRBJ2-5; 8 bases align to TRBD1. The V segment lost 2 bases and the J segment 2 bases; nucleotides outside the gene matches: 1. Germline CDR1 and CDR2: GTSNPN and SVGIG (reference sequence). The CDR3 contains 13 residues.